This T cell receptor (beta chain) was identified during a study of T cell responses to AZD1222 COVID-19 vaccine. The study's findings and limits: Only after the peak T cell response were repertoires sampled. Two AZD1222 doses significantly raised spike-specific TCR breadth and depth over controls.

Assay: immunoSEQ multiplex PCR; the TCRdb copy retains only in-frame clones and omits some. Here the sample spans some 160,000 clones, 88% being singletons. Details on this clone: What it recognizes is unknown.

The V segment lost 5 bases and the J segment 2 bases; nucleotides outside the gene matches: 8. The CDR3 runs to 15 residues. Per the germline V gene, CDR1 is SGHNT and CDR2 is YENEEA. This specimen was peripheral blood, taken on day 0 of AZD1222 vaccination. This TCR was recovered from an adult in good health. This chain links TRBV11-3 with TRBJ2-7, with TRBD2 identical over 8 bases. The CDR3 DNA reads as TGTGCCAGCAGCGTCCGGGGGGGGGCAGCCTACGAGCAGTACTTC. Its translation is CASSVRGGAAYEQYF.